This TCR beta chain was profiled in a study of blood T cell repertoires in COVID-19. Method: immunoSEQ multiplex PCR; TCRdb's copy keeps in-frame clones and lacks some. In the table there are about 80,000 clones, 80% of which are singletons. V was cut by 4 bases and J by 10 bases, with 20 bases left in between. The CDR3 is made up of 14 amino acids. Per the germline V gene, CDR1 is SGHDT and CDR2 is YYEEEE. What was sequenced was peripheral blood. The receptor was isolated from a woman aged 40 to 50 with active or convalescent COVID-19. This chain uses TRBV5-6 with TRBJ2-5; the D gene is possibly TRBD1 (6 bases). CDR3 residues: CASSPGTASRGQYF. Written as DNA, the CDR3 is TGTGCCAGCAGCCCTGGGACCGCGAGCAGGGGCCAGTACTTC.